This T cell receptor (beta chain) appears in the sequencing data of a study of cytomegalovirus exposure and HLA in healthy donors. Study-wide findings and caveats: Solely CMV serostatus was available to characterize immune exposure. Analysis performed later found roughly 17,000 TCR beta sequences associated with HLA alleles at 0.05 false discovery rate. There were reportedly fewer N-insertions in an Asian-associated ancestry cluster than the approximately 700-donor mean, in a later analysis.

This CDR3 comprises 14 residues. Unmatched junction bases numbered 5, after V lost 8 bases and J lost 4 bases. Germline V lookup: CDR1 MDHEN, CDR2 SYDVKM. A word on this clone: Its antigen remains unknown.

PCR used 60 Vbeta primers and 13 Jbeta primers. Sequencing used immunoSEQ multiplex PCR; TCRdb keeps in-frame clones, though not all of them. The sample lists about 180,000 clones; roughly 82% were seen once. The sequence was obtained from a man aged 40-49 years in good health and CMV-seronegative. The specimen sequenced was PBMCs. This chain links TRBV28 with TRBJ1-6; TRBD1 agrees at 7 bases. The CDR3 is CASSGGRYNSPLHF. The CDR3 DNA reads as TGTGCCAGCTCAGGGGGACGGTATAATTCACCCCTCCACTTT.